These 7 T cell receptor beta chains came from one sample sequenced in a study of blood T cell repertoires in COVID-19. Here immunoSEQ multiplex PCR was the method, and the copy in TCRdb shows in-frame clones only, minus some. The table has 120,000 or so clones, roughly 84% seen once; the top ten hold roughly 3.9%. The sequencing sample was made of PBMCs or T cells enriched from blood (not recorded which). The source of these receptors is a woman aged 25 to 39 who had recovered from COVID-19.

This clone has a single count. V usage is TRBV7-3 and J usage is TRBJ2-2; TRBD2 might be the D (6 bases). This CDR3 has 13 amino acids. V lost 8 bases, J lost 7 bases, and 14 bases lay in between. The germline V gene encodes CDR1 SGHTA and CDR2 FQGTGA. The CDR3 spells CASGGSWDGELFF. The CDR3 nucleotides are TGTGCCAGCGGAGGGTCGTGGGACGGGGAGCTGTTTTTT.

This clone was counted ten times or more. The rearrangement joins TRBV21-1 to TRBJ1-4; the table's D gene call, TRBD1, was not cross checked with the DNA. TRBV21-1 counts as a pseudogene. The CDR3 loop spans 15 amino acids. As DNA, the CDR3 is TGTGCCAGCAGCACACACCGGGACAGTGAAGAAAAACTGTTTTTT. Its translation is CASSTHRDSEEKLFF.

The V call is TRBV25-1, the J call TRBJ1-5; 9 nucleotides align to TRBD1. The CDR3 is 14 amino acids. Per the germline V gene, CDR1 is MGHDK and CDR2 is SYGVNS. V lost 3 bases and J lost 7; bases outside the gene matches: 4. CDR3 in amino acids: CASSDGTGLQPQHF. In DNA form, the CDR3 reads TGTGCCAGCAGTGATGGGACAGGGCTGCAGCCCCAGCATTTT.

The rearrangement joins TRBV27 to TRBJ2-1; D call uncertain. The CDR3 length is 14 residues. Germline loops: CDR1 MNHEY, CDR2 SMNVEV (reference sequence). With 2 bases removed from V and 4 bases from J, the gap between germline ends came to 9 bases. The CDR3 DNA sequence: TGTGCCAGCAGTTTACGCCCAGATTACAATGAGCAGTTCTTC. Amino acid sequence: CASSLRPDYNEQFF.

The gene calls are TRBV19 and TRBJ1-2, with 7 nucleotides matching TRBD1. The junction had 16 bases not matched to a gene; V was cut back by 4 bases and J by 5 bases. The CDR3 loop spans 17 amino acids. The germline V gene encodes CDR1 LNHDA and CDR2 SQIVND (reference sequence). This CDR3 reads CASSRDSPRVTGYGYTF. The CDR3 DNA reads as TGTGCCAGTAGTAGGGACAGTCCTCGTGTTACCGGATATGGCTACACCTTC.

The DNA for the CDR3 is TGTGCCAGCAGCTTAGGGACAGGGGCCGATAGCAATCAGCCCCAGCATTTT. Protein: CASSLGTGADSNQPQHF. The rearrangement uses TRBV7-6 and TRBJ1-5; 9 nucleotides match TRBD1. The germline gives CDR1 SGHVS, CDR2 FNYEAQ. The CDR3 covers 17 residues. V shed 1 base, J shed 0 bases, and the junction held 4 bases outside the gene matches.

This clone was counted once. The chain has TRBV7-9 and TRBJ1-5; tentatively, D is TRBD1 (5 bases). Germline lookup yields CDR1 SEHNR and CDR2 FQNEAQ (reference sequence). With 2 bases removed from V and 4 bases from J, the gap between germline ends came to 6 bases. CDR3 length equals 13 residues. CDR3 in amino acids: CASSLPGNQPQHF. In nucleotides, the CDR3 is TGTGCCAGCAGCTTACCAGGGAATCAGCCCCAGCATTTT.